Sequencing of this T cell receptor beta chain was carried out in a study of T cells in Graves' hyperthyroidism and ophthalmopathy. About the research overall: Prior to any treatment, at the point of initial diagnosis, peripheral blood was collected. Notes on the study in general: Most thyroid-expanded clonotypes above 0.001 were also found in blood.

Germline CDR1 MNHEY, CDR2 SMNVEV (reference sequence). This CDR3 has 14 amino acids. The junction had 4 bases not matched to a gene; V was cut back by 5 bases and J by 1 base. Amplification of TCR beta CDR3 regions used RNA as the template. RT-PCR in the first round (using the HTBI primer set) targeted the TCR CDR3. A single record per CDR3 protein comes from TCRdb applying MiXCR to the multiplex PCR reads. Of over 250,000 distinct CDR3 sequences listed, roughly 15% are singletons. With duration under 3 months, ophthalmopathy was active: Clinical Activity Score at least 3, NOSPECS at least 4. An approximately 9.4 ml volume of fresh peripheral blood provided the PBMCs. This clonotype was found a few times. As yet, its antigen is unknown.

The sample consisted of blood. The sequence came from a woman aged 40 to 50 with Graves' ophthalmopathy. The genes are TRBV27 and TRBJ2-5; 7 nucleotides align to TRBD1. In DNA form, the CDR3 reads TGTGCCAGCAGTCTTCGGGACAGCCAAGAGACCCAGTACTTC. Amino acid sequence: CASSLRDSQETQYF.